Following are 17 T cell receptor beta chains from one sample sequenced in a study of OX40 agonist ivuxolimab in advanced cancers. TCRdb's copy holds only in-frame clones and misses some; the assay was immunoSEQ multiplex PCR. This table holds under 35,000 clones, roughly 82% found once. Here the sequenced sample was CD4+ or CD8+ T cells sorted from blood, taken in a trial of the OX40 agonist ivuxolimab. The receptors derive from an adult with an advanced solid tumor such as melanoma, head and neck, liver or kidney cancer.

This clone was observed a single time. The gene calls are TRBV2 and TRBJ1-4; 8 nucleotides agree with TRBD1. The V segment lost 5 bases and the J segment 16 bases; nucleotides outside the gene matches: 9. Looked up from germline, CDR1 is SNHLY and CDR2 is FYNNEI. The CDR3 length is 12 residues. For the CDR3, the DNA is TGTGCCAGCAGTTACCAGGGGGCAGAACAGTTTTTT. It yields the protein CASSYQGAEQFF.

CDR3 nucleotides: TGTGCCAGTAAATTCGGTTCCTACGAGCAGTACTTC. As protein: CASKFGSYEQYF. This chain uses TRBV2 with TRBJ2-7; D remains unclear. Germline CDR1 is SNHLY and CDR2 is FYNNEI. The CDR3 is 12 amino acids. V was pared by 9 bases and J by 1 base, with 10 bases between.

J is TRBJ2-7 and V is TRBV5-4, with TRBD1 as a possible D gene (6 bases). The CDR3 spans 16 residues. Germline CDR1 is SGHNT and CDR2 is YYREEE (reference sequence). V was cut by 0 bases and J by 0 bases, with 13 bases left in between. CDR3: CASSLAQRQASYEQYF. The CDR3 DNA sequence: TGTGCCAGCAGCTTGGCCCAGAGACAGGCCTCCTACGAGCAGTACTTC.

The chain carries TRBV5-1 and TRBJ2-5, with a tentative D call TRBD1 (6 bases). This CDR3 contains 14 residues. V was shortened by 5 bases and J by 1 base, with 12 bases between the two germline ends. CDR1 is SGHRS, CDR2 YFSETQ, per germline. The CDR3 sequence: CASSLGTLQETQYF. The DNA for the CDR3 is TGCGCCAGCAGTTTAGGGACACTCCAAGAGACCCAGTACTTC.

The V and J genes are TRBV7-2 and TRBJ2-1, with 9 bases matching TRBD2. Germline V CDR1 and CDR2: SGHTA, FQGNSA. V was clipped by 4 bases and J by 3 bases; unmatched bases: 4. This CDR3 spans 15 amino acids. The CDR3 nucleotides read TGTGCCAGCAGCTGGAGGCGGGGGGGCTACAATGAGCAGTTCTTC. Translated, it gives CASSWRRGGYNEQFF.

The V gene is TRBV9, the J gene TRBJ2-1, with D possibly being TRBD1 (6 bases). The CDR3 is 13 amino acids. Germline CDR1 and CDR2: SGDLS and YYNGEE. Between the trimmed V and J ends, which lost 4 bases and 4 bases, there was a span of 9 bases. CDR3 bases: TGTGCCAGCAGCCCACAGGGTTACAATGAGCAGTTCTTC. Protein: CASSPQGYNEQFF.

The chain joins TRBV10-3 to TRBJ1-1; tentatively, D is TRBD1 (5 bases). This CDR3 contains 12 residues. Germline loops: CDR1 ENHRY, CDR2 SYGVKD. V was pared by 3 bases and J by 9 bases, with 11 bases between. The CDR3 region is CAISEQETKAFF. CDR3 nucleotide sequence: TGTGCCATCAGTGAACAGGAAACTAAAGCTTTCTTT.

This rearrangement joins TRBV4-1 to TRBJ1-3; D possibly corresponds to TRBD1 (5 bases). V gave up 2 bases and J gave up 4 bases, with 15 bases separating them. This CDR3 has 16 amino acids. Per the germline V gene, CDR1 is MGHRA and CDR2 is YSYEKL. In DNA form, the CDR3 reads TGCGCCAGCAGCCAAATGGGACGGGGAGCCGGAAACACCATATATTTT. This sequence encodes CASSQMGRGAGNTIYF.

The chain's CDR3 is CASSLGTGTGSYEQYF. CDR3 sequence (DNA): TGTGCCAGCAGCTTAGGGACCGGGACAGGGTCCTACGAGCAGTACTTC. The chain is built from TRBV11-2 and TRBJ2-7, with TRBD1 matching over 9 bases. Germline CDR1 and CDR2: SGHAT and FQNNGV. This CDR3 comprises 16 residues. The trim removed 1 base at V and 1 base at J, leaving 5 bases unmatched.

V gene TRBV28 combines with J gene TRBJ1-2; perhaps TRBD1 as D (6 bases). CDR3 length: 13 amino acids. Germline CDR1 is MDHEN and CDR2 is SYDVKM. Deletions cut 3 bases from V and 4 bases from J, with 9 bases between. Here the CDR3 reads CASSFGQIYGYTF. CDR3 nucleotide sequence: TGTGCCAGCAGTTTTGGACAGATCTATGGCTACACCTTC.

CDR3 residues: CSVEPARDRDDGYTF. Here the CDR3 DNA reads TGCAGCGTTGAGCCAGCCCGGGACAGGGACGATGGCTACACCTTC. V usage is TRBV29-1 and J usage is TRBJ1-2, with TRBD1 identical over 9 bases. Germline CDR1 is SQVTM and CDR2 is ANQGSEA. The CDR3 spans 15 residues. The junction had 11 bases not matched to a gene; V was cut back by 3 bases and J by 6 bases.

V gene TRBV29-1 combines with J gene TRBJ2-2; 11 nucleotides agree with TRBD1. Trimming at V came to 7 bases and at J to 5 bases, leaving 6 bases not matched to a gene. CDR3 length: 14 amino acids. Germline loops: CDR1 SQVTM, CDR2 ANQGSEA. The DNA for the CDR3 is TGCAGCGCAGGGGGGACAGGGGGAACCGGGGAGCTGTTTTTT. Residues: CSAGGTGGTGELFF.

V usage is TRBV7-2 and J usage is TRBJ2-5; 13 bases are shared with TRBD2. Trimming at V came to 8 bases and at J to 5 bases, leaving 5 bases not matched to a gene. Germline values: CDR1 SGHTA, CDR2 FQGNSA. This CDR3 has 14 residues. The CDR3 reads CASRLAGGSETQYF. CDR3 nucleotides: TGTGCCAGCCGACTAGCGGGAGGAAGTGAGACCCAGTACTTC.

The V and J genes are TRBV4-2 and TRBJ1-5, with 7 bases matching TRBD1. CDR3 length: 16 residues. In germline, CDR1 is LGHNA, CDR2 YNFKEQ. V lost 1 base and J lost 4; bases outside the gene matches: 7. CDR3 in DNA: TGTGCCAGCAGCCAAGTTTGGGACAGCCCTAATCAGCCCCAGCATTTT. Amino acids: CASSQVWDSPNQPQHF.

This rearrangement joins TRBV4-2 to TRBJ2-6, with D perhaps assigned TRBD1 or TRBD2 (6 bases each). Between the trimmed V and J ends, which lost 4 bases and 3 bases, there was a span of 10 bases. The CDR3 runs to 15 residues. The germline V gene has CDR1 LGHNA and CDR2 YNFKEQ. In nucleotides, the CDR3 is TGTGCCAGCAGCCCTAGGGGGGATGGGGCCAACGTCCTGACTTTC. Its protein product is CASSPRGDGANVLTF.

The genes are TRBV7-2 and TRBJ1-3; possible D gene TRBD1, 6 bases. Germline V gives CDR1 SGHTA, CDR2 FQGNSA. V shed 2 bases and J shed 4 bases, with 18 bases lying between them. This CDR3 contains 17 residues. The CDR3 sequence: CASSLLGQGPGGNTIYF. The CDR3 bases are TGTGCCAGCAGCTTACTGGGACAAGGCCCGGGAGGAAACACCATATATTTT. The complete variable domain, with remaining parts taken from reference TRBV7-2 and TRBJ1-3, reads GAGVSQSPSNKVTEKGKDVELRCDPISGHTALYWYRQSLGQGLEFLIYFQGNSAPDKSGLPSDRFSAERTGGSVSTLTIQRTQQEDSAVYLCASSLLGQGPGGNTIYFGEGSWLTVV.

This sequence joins TRBV7-9 and TRBJ2-5; no clear D gene. Germline V gene sequence: CDR1 SEHNR, CDR2 FQNEAQ (reference sequence). This CDR3 spans 16 amino acids. Trimming shortened V by 5 bases and J by 0 bases, and 16 bases separated the two germline ends. CDR3 coding DNA: TGTGCCAGCAGCCCCATTCCCCCTCCGTACCAAGAGACCCAGTACTTC. Amino acids: CASSPIPPPYQETQYF.